Listed here are 23 T cell receptor beta chains from one sample, sequenced in a study of blood T cells in healthy people across ages. Sample-barcoded 5' priming and a J-beta primer mix drove a second PCR of roughly 7 to 11 cycles. TCRdb independently ran MiXCR on the 5' RACE reads; one entry per CDR3 protein. The sample has about 1.8 million distinct CDR3 sequences, about 50% seen once; the top ten hold 2% to 2.5%. Input material: blood. The receptors come from a woman in her 40s in good health.

This clonotype was recorded a few times. The genes are TRBV24-1 and TRBJ2-3; 9 nucleotides agree with TRBD2. This CDR3 has 16 amino acids. CDR1 is KGHDR and CDR2 is SFDVKD in the germline V gene. After removal of 3 bases from V and 6 bases from J, the junction contained 9 bases not matched to a gene. The CDR3 protein is CATSDTAGGRSDTQYF. The CDR3 coding sequence is TGTGCCACCAGTGATACGGCGGGGGGGCGTTCGGATACGCAGTATTTT.

This clonotype was seen only once. At one end the junction does not follow the germline gene, possibly because of a read error. J is TRBJ1-4 and V is TRBV10-1, with D hard to call. Germline V gene sequence: CDR1 WNHNN, CDR2 SYGVQD (reference sequence). The CDR3 contains 15 residues. CDR3 nucleotides: TGCGCCAGTAGTGATGGTAGAGGATTTAATGAAAAACTGTTTTTT. Translating it yields CASSDGRGFNEKLFF.

This clonotype has only a few counts. The chain links TRBV20-1 to TRBJ2-5, with 12 bases identical to TRBD2. V shed 6 bases and J 1 base; nucleotides not matched to a gene: 6. CDR3 length: 15 amino acids. Germline lookup yields CDR1 DFQATT and CDR2 SNEGSKA (reference sequence). The CDR3 sequence is CSARRTSGTQETQYF. The CDR3 coding sequence is TGCAGTGCCCGCCGGACTAGCGGGACCCAAGAGACCCAGTACTTC.

The gene calls are TRBV20-1 and TRBJ1-2; possibly TRBD1 for D (6 bases). Per germline, CDR1 DFQATT and CDR2 SNEGSKA (reference sequence). CDR3 size: 14 residues. Trimming took 1 base from V and 2 from J, leaving 11 bases between them. CDR3 amino acids: CSARGTGQNYGYTF. The CDR3, as DNA: TGCAGTGCTAGAGGAACAGGGCAGAACTATGGCTACACCTTC.

The chain couples TRBV6-6 to TRBJ2-5; the match to TRBD1 covers 8 bases. The CDR3 extends over 15 amino acids. Trimming took 2 bases from V and 11 from J; bases not matched to a gene: 13. In germline, CDR1 is MNHNY, CDR2 SVGAGI (reference sequence). CDR3 sequence (DNA): TGTGCCAGCAGTTACAGGTCAGGGGGCTTGGGGGAGCAGTACTTC. This translates into CASSYRSGGLGEQYF.

This chain connects TRBV5-8 to TRBJ1-2, with no clear D. This CDR3 contains 11 residues. Germline V gives CDR1 SGHTS, CDR2 YDEGEE. V lost 2 bases and J 3 bases, leaving 2 bases between the germline ends. CDR3 DNA: TGTGCCAGCAGCTTCCACTATGGCTACACCTTC. Translating gives CASSFHYGYTF.

This chain uses TRBV13 with TRBJ1-1; D not resolved. The germline CDR1 and CDR2 sequences are PRHDT and FYEKMQ (reference sequence). The CDR3 loop spans 14 amino acids. V lost 0 bases to trimming and J lost 8 bases, with 13 bases between them. The CDR3 DNA reads TGTGCCAGCAGCTTAGGTAAAGACCGGAGCGAAGCTTTCTTT. Translating gives CASSLGKDRSEAFF.

The chain carries TRBV28 and TRBJ2-3, with D possibly TRBD1 on 5 matching bases. Germline CDR1 reads MDHEN; CDR2 reads SYDVKM. V was trimmed by 6 bases and J by 1 base, leaving 11 bases between them. The CDR3 length is 14 residues. CDR3 sequence reads: CASSIGHRTDTQYF. For the CDR3, the DNA is TGTGCCAGCAGCATTGGACACCGCACAGATACGCAGTATTTT.

The chain links TRBV6-4 to TRBJ2-3; 7 nucleotides align to TRBD1. The CDR3 contains 14 residues. Germline V gene lookup returns CDR1 MRHNA and CDR2 SNTAGT. V lost 3 bases and J lost 4; bases outside the gene matches: 4. CDR3 sequence (DNA): TGTGCCAGCAGTGAACAGGGGCAGTCAGATACGCAGTATTTT. Translating it yields CASSEQGQSDTQYF.

Details on this clonotype: At one end the junction does not follow the germline gene, possibly because of a read error. This CDR3 reads CASSFLQGRSYERYF. Here the CDR3 DNA reads TGTGCCAGCAGCTTTCTACAGGGGAGGTCCTACGAGCGGTACTTC. The rearrangement joins TRBV5-5 to TRBJ2-7; D may be TRBD1 (7 bases). This CDR3 has 15 amino acids. Germline lookup yields CDR1 SGHKS and CDR2 YYEKEE (reference sequence). The full variable domain, rest sourced from reference TRBV5-5 and TRBJ2-7, is DAGVTQSPTHLIKTRGQQVTLRCSPISGHKSVSWYQQVLGQGPQFIFQYYEKEERGRGNFPDRFSARQFPNYSSELNVNALLLGDSALYLCASSFLQGRSYERYFGPGTRLTVT.

This clonotype came up once. J is TRBJ1-2 and V is TRBV2; no clear D. CDR3 length equals 17 residues. From germline, CDR1 is SNHLY and CDR2 FYNNEI. Trimming pared 0 bases from V and 4 bases from J, leaving 18 bases between. In DNA form, the CDR3 reads TGTGCCAGCAGTGAAGCGAGGTCGACCTGGACGGTCTATGGCTACACCTTC. This translates into CASSEARSTWTVYGYTF.

The V call is TRBV12-3 or TRBV12-4, the J call TRBJ2-4, with 8 bases that match TRBD1. The CDR3 is made up of 17 amino acids. V was clipped by 7 bases and J by 3 bases; unmatched bases: 14. The CDR3 loop is CASTRGPLGVDKNIQYF. The CDR3 DNA sequence: TGTGCCAGCACCAGGGGGCCATTAGGAGTCGACAAAAACATTCAGTACTTC.

The rearrangement joins TRBV20-1 to TRBJ2-3; 14 nucleotides agree with TRBD2. Germline-derived CDR1 and CDR2 are DFQATT and SNEGSKA (reference sequence). With V trimmed by 1 base and J by 0 bases, 9 bases remained unmatched. The CDR3 spans 19 residues. For the CDR3, the DNA is TGCAGTGCTAGAGTAAGGGGACTAGCGGGGGAGACTAGCACAGATACGCAGTATTTT. It codes for CSARVRGLAGETSTDTQYF.

This chain links TRBV3-1 with TRBJ1-5, with D possibly TRBD1 on 5 matching bases. V was cut by 4 bases and J by 5 bases, with 12 bases left in between. CDR1 and CDR2 (germline): LGHDT, YNNKEL (reference sequence). CDR3 length: 14 amino acids. The CDR3 bases are TGTGCCAGCAGCCCCGGGACCAAAGATCAGCCCCAGCATTTT. Translation gives CASSPGTKDQPQHF.

This clonotype occurred a few times. The chain couples TRBV6-2 or TRBV6-3 to TRBJ2-1, with 7 bases lining up with TRBD2. In germline, CDR1 is MNHEY, CDR2 SVGEGT. The J segment lost 7 bases and the V segment lost 2 bases, leaving 14 bases of the junction unmatched. The CDR3 runs 17 residues. DNA for the CDR3: TGTGCCAGCAGTTACGAGATTGGGGAAGCGGGGTGGAATGAGCAGTTCTTC. It codes for CASSYEIGEAGWNEQFF.

This clonotype was picked up a small number of times. The chain recombines TRBV25-1 with TRBJ2-7; D is perhaps TRBD2 (7 bases). The V gene's germline CDR1 is MGHDK and CDR2 SYGVNS. V was shortened by 0 bases and J by 4 bases, with 13 bases between the two germline ends. The CDR3 extends over 15 amino acids. CDR3 sequence reads: CASSEYGGLGYEQYF. In DNA, the CDR3 is TGTGCCAGCAGTGAATACGGGGGGCTGGGGTACGAGCAGTACTTC.

V gene TRBV12-3 or TRBV12-4 combines with J gene TRBJ2-3; no firm D call. V was clipped by 6 bases and J by 0 bases, with 13 bases between them. This CDR3 contains 15 residues. CDR3 sequence: CASSVWRPSTDTQYF. CDR3 DNA sequence: TGTGCCAGCAGCGTCTGGCGCCCTAGCACAGATACGCAGTATTTT.

V and J are TRBV2 and TRBJ2-5; D is tentatively TRBD1 or TRBD2 (7 bases each). The V end was cut by 6 bases, the J end by 0 bases, with 11 bases between. Looked up from germline, CDR1 is SNHLY and CDR2 is FYNNEI. The CDR3 contains 14 residues. CDR3 sequence reads: CASRAGQYQETQYF. The DNA for the CDR3 is TGTGCCAGCAGAGCGGGACAGTACCAAGAGACCCAGTACTTC.

This rearrangement joins TRBV2 to TRBJ2-3; D remains unclear. Germline CDR1 is SNHLY and CDR2 is FYNNEI. The CDR3 is 12 amino acids. With 5 bases removed from V and 4 bases from J, the gap between germline ends came to 7 bases. CDR3 protein: CASSQTSDTQYF. CDR3 bases: TGTGCCAGCAGTCAAACTTCAGATACGCAGTATTTT.

This chain joins TRBV6-2 or TRBV6-3 and TRBJ1-5; a weak D match, TRBD1 (5 bases). The CDR3 runs 14 residues. V lost 2 bases, J lost 7 bases, and 12 bases lay in between. Germline loops: CDR1 MNHEY, CDR2 SVGEGT. The CDR3 loop is CASSYAAGRQPQHF. Written as DNA, the CDR3 is TGTGCCAGCAGTTACGCGGCAGGGCGGCAGCCCCAGCATTTT.

The chain combines TRBV9 with TRBJ1-5, with 7 bases identical to TRBD1. The ends lost 0 bases at V and 4 bases at J; junction bases unmatched: 4. CDR1 is SGDLS, CDR2 YYNGEE, per germline. The CDR3 has 15 residues. The CDR3 DNA reads TGTGCCAGCAGCGTAGAACAGGGGCCGAATCAGCCCCAGCATTTT. It yields the protein CASSVEQGPNQPQHF.

The chain couples TRBV20-1 to TRBJ2-1; 8 bases map to TRBD2. Germline values: CDR1 DFQATT, CDR2 SNEGSKA (reference sequence). V lost 3 bases to trimming and J lost 9 bases; unmatched junction nucleotides: 10. This CDR3 region has 14 residues. CDR3 loop: CSASHGLRGGEQFF. CDR3 nucleotide sequence: TGCAGTGCTAGTCACGGGTTACGGGGGGGTGAGCAGTTCTTC.

The CDR3 DNA reads as TGCAGTGCTACCGACAGGGCCCGGAACACTGAAGCTTTCTTT. Translating it yields CSATDRARNTEAFF. The chain uses TRBV20-1 and TRBJ1-1; 7 bases map to TRBD1. The junction had 6 bases not matched to a gene; V was cut back by 4 bases and J by 1 base. Germline-derived CDR1 and CDR2 are DFQATT and SNEGSKA (reference sequence). There are 14 residues in the CDR3.